The entry below gives a single TCR beta chain sequence along with its context. Its antigen is unidentified. Per the authors' pipeline: Lowest detectable productive clonotype frequency was 2.59 x 10-5. Here immunoSEQ multiplex PCR was the method, and the copy in TCRdb shows in-frame clones only, minus some. The V and J calls and clone size come from that table; D and trimming were worked out from the DNA. The sample shows 2,000 to 2,500 clones, roughly 70% of them seen only once. This specimen comes from a study of STAT5B mutations in CD4+ large granular lymphocyte leukemia. General study results and limits: Without HLA matching, higher CD4+ than CD8+ T-LGLL clonality could reflect small sample size. TRBV06-family usage was enriched in top patient clones (8/27) versus controls (2/35).

Trimming left V 6 bases short and J 8 bases short, with 13 bases between. There are 11 residues in the CDR3. CDR1 and CDR2 from the germline V gene are DFQATT and SNEGSKA (reference sequence). Sequencing was performed on PBMCs. The chain carries TRBV20-1 and TRBJ1-2, with D hard to call. The receptor was isolated from a woman aged 70-85 years with CD4+ T-cell large granular lymphocyte leukemia. The DNA of the CDR3 is TGCAGTGCGCCCGGGAAGGCGGGCTACACCTTC. This gives the protein CSAPGKAGYTF.